The rows below give T cell receptor beta chains drawn from one sample of a study of response to subunit inactivated influenza vaccine. MiXCR, applied by TCRdb to the RT-PCR reads, yields one record per CDR3 protein. The table shows over 800,000 distinct CDR3 sequences, with roughly 20% occurring only once. This sample comprised PBMCs from blood, obtained approximately 5 days after vaccination. The receptors originated from a man between 45 and 60 years old who received an inactivated influenza vaccine. Both conserved end residues are part of each CDR3. Fields, in order: J gene, clone size, V gene, D gene, CDR3 protein, CDR3 DNA. D genes are given only for firm matches. Some rows mark clone size as missing; the rest say once, few, many or name a class of expanded clone.

j_gene: TRBJ1-5; abundance: few; v_gene: TRBV6-1; d_gene: .; CDR3aa: CASSDVGLSNQPQHF; CDR3nt: TGTGCCAGCAGTGATGTCGGCCTGAGCAATCAGCCCCAGCATTTT
j_gene: TRBJ2-7; abundance: .; v_gene: TRBV5-1; d_gene: TRBD1; CDR3aa: CASSSGQGWHEQYF; CDR3nt: TGCGCCAGCAGCTCCGGACAGGGATGGCACGAGCAGTACTTC
j_gene: TRBJ2-3; abundance: few; v_gene: TRBV5-6; d_gene: .; CDR3aa: CASSVTGSLSRDTQYF; CDR3nt: TGTGCCAGCAGCGTAACCGGGAGCCTTAGCAGAGATACGCAGTATTTT
j_gene: TRBJ2-5; abundance: .; v_gene: TRBV12-3/TRBV12-4; d_gene: .; CDR3aa: CASRSFQGGETQYF; CDR3nt: TGTGCCAGCAGGAGCTTCCAGGGTGGGGAGACCCAGTACTTC
j_gene: TRBJ1-6; abundance: many; v_gene: TRBV7-2; d_gene: .; CDR3aa: CASSLGTNNSPLHF; CDR3nt: TGTGCCAGCAGCTTAGGGACAAATAATTCACCCCTCCACTTT
j_gene: TRBJ2-7; abundance: few; v_gene: TRBV20-1; d_gene: TRBD2; CDR3aa: CSAKTSGRAHQGEQYF; CDR3nt: TGCAGTGCAAAGACTAGCGGGAGGGCCCACCAGGGCGAGCAGTACTTC
j_gene: TRBJ2-7; abundance: many; v_gene: TRBV7-6; d_gene: .; CDR3aa: CASSSRTGTPTYEQYF; CDR3nt: TGTGCCAGCAGCTCCCGGACCGGGACCCCGACCTACGAGCAGTACTTC
j_gene: TRBJ2-3; abundance: many; v_gene: TRBV20-1; d_gene: TRBD2; CDR3aa: CSARKSGTTDTQYF; CDR3nt: TGCAGTGCTAGAAAATCCGGGACTACGGATACGCAGTATTTT
j_gene: TRBJ2-5; abundance: many; v_gene: TRBV7-9; d_gene: .; CDR3aa: CASSWPAGPETQYF; CDR3nt: TGTGCCAGCAGCTGGCCAGCGGGTCCAGAGACCCAGTACTTC
j_gene: TRBJ1-2; abundance: few; v_gene: TRBV10-3; d_gene: TRBD1; CDR3aa: CAISMDRGVNYGYTF; CDR3nt: TGTGCCATCAGTATGGACAGGGGAGTAAACTATGGCTACACCTTC
j_gene: TRBJ2-5; abundance: few; v_gene: TRBV5-5; d_gene: .; CDR3aa: CASSFVLSVQETQYF; CDR3nt: TGTGCCAGCAGCTTCGTTCTATCGGTCCAAGAGACCCAGTACTTC
j_gene: TRBJ1-1; abundance: .; v_gene: TRBV4-3; d_gene: .; CDR3aa: CASSQDGTRHTEAFF; CDR3nt: TGCGCCAGCAGCCAGGATGGGACAAGGCACACTGAAGCTTTCTTT
j_gene: TRBJ2-1; abundance: .; v_gene: TRBV6-2/TRBV6-3; d_gene: .; CDR3aa: CASISGPYNEQFF; CDR3nt: TGTGCCAGCATAAGCGGCCCCTACAATGAGCAGTTCTTC
j_gene: TRBJ2-1; abundance: few; v_gene: TRBV3-1; d_gene: .; CDR3aa: CASSPFGGYNEQFF; CDR3nt: TGTGCCAGCAGTCCCTTCGGAGGTTACAATGAGCAGTTCTTC
j_gene: TRBJ2-2; abundance: .; v_gene: TRBV20-1; d_gene: .; CDR3aa: CSARRGSQNTGELFF; CDR3nt: TGCAGTGCACGAAGGGGGTCACAGAACACCGGGGAGCTGTTTTTT
j_gene: TRBJ1-5; abundance: .; v_gene: TRBV5-1; d_gene: TRBD1; CDR3aa: CASSLTGDRAQPQHF; CDR3nt: TGCGCCAGCAGCCTAACCGGGGACAGGGCTCAGCCCCAGCATTTT
j_gene: TRBJ2-1; abundance: .; v_gene: TRBV4-3; d_gene: TRBD1; CDR3aa: CASSQEGRGLYNEQFF; CDR3nt: TGCGCCAGCAGCCAAGAGGGTAGGGGGCTTTACAATGAGCAGTTCTTC
j_gene: TRBJ1-1; abundance: .; v_gene: TRBV12-3/TRBV12-4; d_gene: .; CDR3aa: CASSRPGVTEAFF; CDR3nt: TGTGCCAGCAGTCGGCCAGGGGTGACTGAAGCTTTCTTT
j_gene: TRBJ1-1; abundance: few; v_gene: TRBV6-2/TRBV6-3; d_gene: TRBD1; CDR3aa: CASLRAGQPNTEAFF; CDR3nt: TGTGCCAGCCTCAGGGCGGGACAGCCGAACACTGAAGCTTTCTTT
j_gene: TRBJ1-1; abundance: .; v_gene: TRBV28; d_gene: .; CDR3aa: CASTLGGWNTEAFF; CDR3nt: TGTGCCAGCACCCTGGGGGGGTGGAACACTGAAGCTTTCTTT
j_gene: TRBJ2-1; abundance: many; v_gene: TRBV27; d_gene: TRBD2; CDR3aa: CASSSDSGASGYNEQFF; CDR3nt: TGTGCCAGCAGTTCCGATTCGGGCGCTAGCGGCTACAATGAGCAGTTCTTC
j_gene: TRBJ1-2; abundance: few; v_gene: TRBV10-3; d_gene: TRBD1; CDR3aa: CAISESGTGEVIYGYTF; CDR3nt: TGTGCCATCAGTGAGTCGGGGACAGGAGAGGTGATCTATGGCTACACCTTC
j_gene: TRBJ2-5; abundance: .; v_gene: TRBV11-2; d_gene: .; CDR3aa: CASSLIQKIETQYF; CDR3nt: TGTGCCAGCAGCCTAATTCAGAAGATAGAGACCCAGTACTTC
j_gene: TRBJ1-6; abundance: many; v_gene: TRBV4-2; d_gene: .; CDR3aa: CASSQEAGTSYNSPLHF; CDR3nt: TGTGCCAGCAGCCAAGAGGCCGGGACATCCTATAATTCACCCCTCCACTTT
j_gene: TRBJ2-1; abundance: .; v_gene: TRBV5-1; d_gene: .; CDR3aa: CASSLPLARNNEQFF; CDR3nt: TGCGCCAGCAGCTTGCCCCTAGCGAGAAACAATGAGCAGTTCTTC
j_gene: TRBJ2-7; abundance: few; v_gene: TRBV3-1; d_gene: .; CDR3aa: CASSQGTGIYEQYF; CDR3nt: TGTGCCAGCAGCCAAGGGACGGGAATCTACGAGCAGTACTTC
j_gene: TRBJ2-3; abundance: few; v_gene: TRBV7-2; d_gene: .; CDR3aa: CATRPARGASDTQYF; CDR3nt: TGTGCCACCCGGCCCGCGCGGGGTGCATCAGATACGCAGTATTTT
j_gene: TRBJ1-5; abundance: few; v_gene: TRBV27; d_gene: .; CDR3aa: CASSFNGRLNQPQHF; CDR3nt: TGTGCCAGCAGTTTCAACGGACGGCTCAATCAGCCCCAGCATTTT
j_gene: TRBJ2-1; abundance: few; v_gene: TRBV15; d_gene: .; CDR3aa: CATSRDYTPWGDNEQFF; CDR3nt: TGTGCCACCAGCAGAGATTATACGCCGTGGGGAGACAATGAGCAGTTCTTC
j_gene: TRBJ1-1; abundance: many; v_gene: TRBV7-2; d_gene: .; CDR3aa: CASSLTAMAFF; CDR3nt: TGTGCCAGCAGCCTGACGGCTATGGCTTTCTTT
j_gene: TRBJ2-1; abundance: many; v_gene: TRBV29-1; d_gene: TRBD1; CDR3aa: CSAGTGQGHEQFF; CDR3nt: TGCAGTGCCGGGACAGGCCAGGGGCATGAGCAGTTCTTC
j_gene: TRBJ2-7; abundance: many; v_gene: TRBV7-2; d_gene: .; CDR3aa: CASSFADSYEQYF; CDR3nt: TGTGCCAGCAGCTTCGCAGACTCCTACGAGCAGTACTTC
j_gene: TRBJ1-1; abundance: .; v_gene: TRBV12-3/TRBV12-4; d_gene: .; CDR3aa: CASRNRRTEAFF; CDR3nt: TGTGCCAGCAGAAACCGGCGCACTGAAGCTTTCTTT
j_gene: TRBJ2-3; abundance: few; v_gene: TRBV10-3; d_gene: .; CDR3aa: CAIGTGAGSTDTQYF; CDR3nt: TGTGCCATCGGAACAGGGGCGGGAAGCACAGATACGCAGTATTTT
j_gene: TRBJ1-2; abundance: few; v_gene: TRBV29-1; d_gene: .; CDR3aa: CSVAVGIDYGYTF; CDR3nt: TGCAGCGTAGCGGTCGGGATCGACTATGGCTACACCTTC